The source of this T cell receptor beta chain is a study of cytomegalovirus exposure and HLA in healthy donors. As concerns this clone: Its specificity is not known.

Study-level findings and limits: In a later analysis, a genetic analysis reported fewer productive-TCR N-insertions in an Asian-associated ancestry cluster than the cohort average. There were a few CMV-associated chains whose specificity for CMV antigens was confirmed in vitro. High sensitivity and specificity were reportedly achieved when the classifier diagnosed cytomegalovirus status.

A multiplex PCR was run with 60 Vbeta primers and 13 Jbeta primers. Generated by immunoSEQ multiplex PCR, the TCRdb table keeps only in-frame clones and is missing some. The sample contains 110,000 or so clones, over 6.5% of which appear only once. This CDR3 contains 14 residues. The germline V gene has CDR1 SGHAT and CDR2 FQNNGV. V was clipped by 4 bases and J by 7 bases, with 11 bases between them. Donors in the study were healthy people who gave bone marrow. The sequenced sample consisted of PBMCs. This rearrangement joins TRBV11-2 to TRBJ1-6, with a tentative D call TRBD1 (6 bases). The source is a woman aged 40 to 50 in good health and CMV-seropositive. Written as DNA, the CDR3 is TGTGCCAGCAGCTCCGGACAGTGGAATTCACCCCTCCACTTT. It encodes CASSSGQWNSPLHF.